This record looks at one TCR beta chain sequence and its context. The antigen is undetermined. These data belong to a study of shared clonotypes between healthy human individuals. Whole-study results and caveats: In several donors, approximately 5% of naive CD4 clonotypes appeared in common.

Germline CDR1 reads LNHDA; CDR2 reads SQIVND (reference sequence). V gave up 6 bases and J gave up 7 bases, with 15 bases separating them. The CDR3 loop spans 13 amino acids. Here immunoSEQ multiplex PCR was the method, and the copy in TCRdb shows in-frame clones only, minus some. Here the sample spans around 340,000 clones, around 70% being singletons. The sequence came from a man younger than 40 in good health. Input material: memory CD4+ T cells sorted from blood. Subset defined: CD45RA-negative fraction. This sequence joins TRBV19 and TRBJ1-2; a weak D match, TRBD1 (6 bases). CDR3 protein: CASSAGRGGGYTF. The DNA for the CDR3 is TGTGCCAGTAGCGCGGGCAGGGGTGGTGGCTACACCTTC.